This T cell receptor beta chain emerged from a study of OX40 agonist ivuxolimab in advanced cancers. Whole-study context: Clinicians treated patients with ivuxolimab, an agonistic anti-OX40 (CD134) antibody. Dose-escalation patients suffered from hepatocellular carcinoma, melanoma, renal cell or head and neck cancer.

Here immunoSEQ multiplex PCR was the method, and the copy in TCRdb shows in-frame clones only, minus some. The repertoire holds about 18,000 clones, with roughly 84% as singletons. The CDR3 is made up of 13 amino acids. Per germline, CDR1 SGDLS and CDR2 YYNGEE. V was cut by 0 bases and J by 6 bases, with 9 bases left in between. This specimen consisted of CD4+ or CD8+ T cells sorted from blood, obtained in a trial of the OX40 agonist ivuxolimab. The sequence came from an adult with an advanced solid tumor such as melanoma, head and neck, liver or kidney cancer. V is TRBV9 and J is TRBJ1-1; no clear D gene. The chain's CDR3 is CASSVAEGPEAFF. CDR3 DNA: TGTGCCAGCAGCGTAGCGGAAGGGCCTGAAGCTTTCTTT.